The present TCR beta chain was sequenced within a study of T cells in Graves' hyperthyroidism and ophthalmopathy. This clonotype was observed many times. CDR1 and CDR2 from the germline V gene are MNHNS and SASEGT. V lost 4 bases, J lost 1 base, and 23 bases lay in between. CDR3 size: 18 residues. The investigators amplified TCR beta CDR3 regions from RNA transcripts. Initially, a first-round RT-PCR of the TCR CDR3 employed the HTBI primer set. TCRdb used MiXCR to reprocess the multiplex PCR reads, holding one entry per CDR3 protein. The data show under 350,000 distinct CDR3 sequences, about a sixth seen once.

The clonotype was recovered from a woman aged 55-69 years with Graves' ophthalmopathy. The V call is TRBV6-1, the J call TRBJ2-7; tentatively, D is TRBD2 (6 bases). Sample: blood. CDR3 sequence (DNA): TGTGCCAGCAGTGGGCTCTCGGGGGAGCTAACCGCTTCCTACGAGCAGTACTTC. Translation: CASSGLSGELTASYEQYF.